This TCR beta chain was identified during a study of beta chain features in type 1 diabetes. Study overall: Investigators examined 85 million to 110 million sorted cells across all samples.

This clone was detected ten times or more. Antigen: not known. Trimming took off 3 bases at V and 10 bases at J, with 7 bases between the two ends. Germline V gene data show CDR1 as ENHRY and CDR2 as SYGVKD. This CDR3 is 11 amino acids long. Sequencing targeted expressed TCRB transcripts, as all isolated RNA had been reverse transcribed. Measured with immunoSEQ multiplex PCR; TCRdb has only the in-frame clones, and not every one. Of nearly 700,000 clones listed, roughly 12% were seen once; the top ten hold 0.02% to 0.025%. General study results and limits: There was a moderate but significant shortening of TCRB CDR3s in all four CD4+ subsets of Type 1 diabetes patients. Patients with type 1 diabetes carried fewer insertions and had more deletions at their VDJ junctions.

V is TRBV10-3 and J is TRBJ2-1; no clear D. The receptor was derived from a man younger than 35 with type 1 diabetes. Sequencing was done on a sample of naive CD4+ T cells from blood. CDR3 sequence: CAISDGPEQFF. In DNA, the CDR3 is TGTGCCATCAGTGATGGACCCGAGCAGTTCTTC.